These 13 T cell receptor beta chains were sequenced from one sample in a study of technical replicates of blood from several donors. Only in-frame clones appear in the TCRdb table, and some are missing; sequencing was by immunoSEQ multiplex PCR. Among approximately 88,000 clones listed, approximately 97% were seen once. The sample comprised T cells isolated from PBMCs. The receptors shown here come from a human donor in good health.

The chain carries TRBV7-8 and TRBJ2-7, with 7 bases identical to TRBD1. V gave up 5 bases and J gave up 5 bases; unmatched junction bases: 12. CDR3 length equals 15 residues. Germline assignment: CDR1 SGHVS and CDR2 FQNEAQ. The CDR3 loop is CASSILRDRSDEQYF. For the CDR3, the DNA is TGTGCCAGCAGCATTCTCCGGGACAGATCTGACGAGCAGTACTTC.

This clone has just one count. This rearrangement joins TRBV7-3 to TRBJ2-1; maybe TRBD2 (6 bases). V was shortened by 2 bases and J by 10 bases, with 9 bases between the two germline ends. The V gene's germline CDR1 is SGHTA and CDR2 FQGTGA. The CDR3 runs to 12 residues. Here the CDR3 DNA reads TGTGCCAGCAGCTTATCGGGGGTCGAGCAGTTCTTC. It translates to CASSLSGVEQFF.

The V call is TRBV7-9, the J call TRBJ2-7, with a tentative D call TRBD2 (6 bases). Looked up from germline, CDR1 is SEHNR and CDR2 is FQNEAQ (reference sequence). Trimming pared 1 base from V and 2 bases from J, leaving 9 bases between. The CDR3 is made up of 14 amino acids. The CDR3 loop is CASSLGGEAYEQYF. In nucleotides, the CDR3 is TGTGCCAGCAGCTTAGGAGGGGAGGCCTACGAGCAGTACTTC. Supplemented by reference TRBV7-9 and TRBJ2-7, the full variable domain reads DTGVSQNPRHKITKRGQNVTFRCDPISEHNRLYWYRQTLGQGPEFLTYFQNEAQLEKSRLLSDRFSAERPKGSFSTLEIQRTEQGDSAMYLCASSLGGEAYEQYFGPGTRLTVT.

The J gene is TRBJ1-2, the V gene TRBV6-5; tentative D call: TRBD1 (5 bases). The V and J ends lost 8 bases and 2 bases respectively, with 12 bases between them. The germline V gene has CDR1 MNHEY and CDR2 SVGAGI. CDR3 length equals 13 residues. The CDR3 DNA is TGTGCCAGCGCACCGGGACTGAACTATGGCTACACCTTC. Its translation: CASAPGLNYGYTF.

This chain links TRBV7-9 with TRBJ2-7; D perhaps matches TRBD1 (6 bases). Trimming cost V 0 bases and J 3 bases, with 9 bases left between them. In germline, CDR1 is SEHNR, CDR2 FQNEAQ (reference sequence). CDR3 length equals 14 residues. DNA for the CDR3: TGTGCCAGCAGCTTAGCCCCAGGGGACTACGAGCAGTACTTC. This codes for CASSLAPGDYEQYF.

The V and J genes are TRBV30 and TRBJ1-1; the D is unclear. Germline assignment: CDR1 GTSNPN and CDR2 SVGIG (reference sequence). The length of the CDR3 is 13 residues. Trimming cost V 0 bases and J 3 bases, with 8 bases left between them. This chain's CDR3 is CAWSVRGDTEAFF. DNA of the CDR3: TGTGCCTGGAGTGTACGGGGTGACACTGAAGCTTTCTTT.

This rearrangement joins TRBV7-6 to TRBJ2-7; possibly TRBD1 for D (5 bases). The CDR3 sequence is 15 residues long. The V gene's germline CDR1 is SGHVS and CDR2 FNYEAQ. Trimming shortened V by 5 bases and J by 3 bases, and 17 bases separated the two germline ends. CDR3 nucleotide sequence: TGTGCCAGCAGCCCAAGCAGTCCAGGGTTCTACGAGCAGTACTTC. Its translation is CASSPSSPGFYEQYF.

The gene calls are TRBV6-4 and TRBJ2-3, with 7 bases lining up with TRBD2. The CDR3 sequence is 15 residues long. The V and J ends lost 8 bases and 3 bases, in that order; junction bases with no gene match: 11. CDR1 is MRHNA, CDR2 SNTAGT, per germline. DNA of the CDR3: TGTGCCAGCTGGAGGCTCGGGAGGATTACAGATACGCAGTATTTT. This gives the protein CASWRLGRITDTQYF.

This chain uses TRBV29-1 with TRBJ2-1, with 14 bases matching TRBD2. V gave up 7 bases and J gave up 9 bases; unmatched junction bases: 8. This CDR3 contains 14 residues. From germline, CDR1 is SQVTM and CDR2 ANQGSEA. CDR3 sequence: CSAGGTSGSTEQFF. CDR3 DNA: TGCAGCGCTGGGGGGACTAGCGGGAGTACTGAGCAGTTCTTC.

In the case of this clone: The germline gene is not matched at one end of the junction; a read error may be the cause. J is TRBJ2-5 and V is TRBV7-7; D is ambiguous. CDR3 length equals 14 residues. Germline loops: CDR1 SSHAT, CDR2 FNYEAQ (reference sequence). This chain's CDR3 is CASSLTMARETQYF. The CDR3 DNA sequence: TGTGCTAGCAGCCTCACTATGGCCCGGGAGACCCAGTACTTC.

V is TRBV7-9 and J is TRBJ1-5; TRBD1 is a possible D gene (5 bases). CDR3 size: 12 residues. V lost 1 base and J lost 9, with 7 bases in between. CDR1 is SEHNR, CDR2 FQNEAQ, per germline (reference sequence). The CDR3: CASSLGTGPQHF. The CDR3 nucleotides are TGTGCCAGCAGCTTAGGTACAGGGCCCCAGCATTTT.

The chain combines TRBV6-1 with TRBJ1-5, with D possibly matching TRBD1 (5 bases). Trimming removed 6 bases from V and 9 bases from J, with 12 bases in between. Germline loops: CDR1 MNHNS, CDR2 SASEGT. The CDR3 loop spans 12 amino acids. The CDR3 region has the DNA TGTGCCAGCAGCCCCGGGGACTTGCCCCAGCATTTT. Its translation: CASSPGDLPQHF.

This rearrangement joins TRBV10-3 to TRBJ2-1; the match to TRBD1 covers 10 bases. V lost 3 bases to trimming and J lost 2 bases; unmatched junction nucleotides: 1. Germline V gene data show CDR1 as ENHRY and CDR2 as SYGVKD. The CDR3 contains 15 residues. The CDR3, as DNA: TGTGCCATCAGTGAAGGACAGGGGGCCTACAATGAGCAGTTCTTC. Amino acid sequence: CAISEGQGAYNEQFF.